The present entry profiles one TCR beta chain with its context. Clones were sequenced by immunoSEQ multiplex PCR, and TCRdb holds only the in-frame ones, with some missing. The sample lists 80,000 to 90,000 clones, over 85% seen once, with roughly 4.3% in the top ten. These data originate in a study of Tregs in tolerant kidney transplant recipients. Trimming removed 1 base from V and 5 bases from J; junction bases left unmatched: 8. The CDR3 runs 15 residues. The germline V gene encodes CDR1 SGHAT and CDR2 FQNNGV. V and J are TRBV11-2 and TRBJ2-7, with 7 bases aligning to TRBD2. The material sequenced was CD8+ T cells from blood. This clonotype was obtained from a human donor in good health. CDR3 residues: CASSLVASGGHEQYF. CDR3 nucleotides: TGTGCCAGCAGCTTAGTGGCTAGCGGAGGCCACGAGCAGTACTTC.